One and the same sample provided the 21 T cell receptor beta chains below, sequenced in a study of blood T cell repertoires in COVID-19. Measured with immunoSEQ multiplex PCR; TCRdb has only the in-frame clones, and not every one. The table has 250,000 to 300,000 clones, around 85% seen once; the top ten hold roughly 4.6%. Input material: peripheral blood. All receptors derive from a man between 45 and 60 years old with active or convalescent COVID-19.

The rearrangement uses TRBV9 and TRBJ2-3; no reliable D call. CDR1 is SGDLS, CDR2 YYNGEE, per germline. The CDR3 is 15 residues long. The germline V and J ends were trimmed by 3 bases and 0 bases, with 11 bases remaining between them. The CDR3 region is CASSDRGASTDTQYF. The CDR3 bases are TGTGCCAGCAGCGACCGCGGAGCTAGCACAGATACGCAGTATTTT.

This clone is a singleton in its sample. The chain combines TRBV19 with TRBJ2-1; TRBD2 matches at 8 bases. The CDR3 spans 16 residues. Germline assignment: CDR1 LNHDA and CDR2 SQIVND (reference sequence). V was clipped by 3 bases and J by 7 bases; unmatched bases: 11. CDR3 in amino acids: CASSISGGARGNEQFF. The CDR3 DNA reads TGTGCCAGTAGTATCAGCGGGGGTGCTCGAGGGAATGAGCAGTTCTTC.

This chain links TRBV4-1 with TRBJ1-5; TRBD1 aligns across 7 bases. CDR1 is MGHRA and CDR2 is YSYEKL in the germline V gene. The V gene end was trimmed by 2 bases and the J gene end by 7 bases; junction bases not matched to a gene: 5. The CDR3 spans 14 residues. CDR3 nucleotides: TGCGCCAGCAGCCAAATGACAGGGCCCCAGCCCCAGCATTTT. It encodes CASSQMTGPQPQHF.

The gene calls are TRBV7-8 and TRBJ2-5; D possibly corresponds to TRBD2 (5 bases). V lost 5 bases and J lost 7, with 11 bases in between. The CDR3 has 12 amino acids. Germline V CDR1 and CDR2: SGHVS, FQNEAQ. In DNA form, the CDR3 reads TGTGCCAGCAGCCTGGCACGGGGGACCCAGTACTTC. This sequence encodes CASSLARGTQYF.

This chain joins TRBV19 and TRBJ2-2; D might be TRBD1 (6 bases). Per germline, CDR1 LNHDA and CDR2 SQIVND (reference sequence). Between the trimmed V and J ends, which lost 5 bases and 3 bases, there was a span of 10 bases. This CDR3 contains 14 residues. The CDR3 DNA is TGTGCCAGTAGTTTACAGGGTTACACCGGGGAGCTGTTTTTT. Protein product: CASSLQGYTGELFF.

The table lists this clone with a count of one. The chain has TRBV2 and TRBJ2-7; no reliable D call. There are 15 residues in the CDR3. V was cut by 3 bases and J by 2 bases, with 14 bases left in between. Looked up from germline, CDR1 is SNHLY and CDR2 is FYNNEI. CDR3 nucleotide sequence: TGTGCCAGCAGTGACTTGGGCCGTCCTCCCTACGAGCAGTACTTC. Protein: CASSDLGRPPYEQYF.

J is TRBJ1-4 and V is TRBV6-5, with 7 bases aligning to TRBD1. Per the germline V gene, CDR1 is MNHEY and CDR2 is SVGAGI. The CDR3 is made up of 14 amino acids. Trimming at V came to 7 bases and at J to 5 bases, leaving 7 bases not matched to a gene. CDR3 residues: CASTSGTVNEKLFF. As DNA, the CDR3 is TGTGCCAGCACCTCCGGGACAGTAAATGAAAAACTGTTTTTT.

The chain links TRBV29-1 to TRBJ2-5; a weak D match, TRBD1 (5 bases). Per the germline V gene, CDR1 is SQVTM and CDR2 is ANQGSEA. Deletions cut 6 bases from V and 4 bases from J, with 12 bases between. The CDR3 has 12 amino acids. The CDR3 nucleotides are TGCAGCGTAACCTACGACAGAGAGACCCAGTACTTC. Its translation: CSVTYDRETQYF.

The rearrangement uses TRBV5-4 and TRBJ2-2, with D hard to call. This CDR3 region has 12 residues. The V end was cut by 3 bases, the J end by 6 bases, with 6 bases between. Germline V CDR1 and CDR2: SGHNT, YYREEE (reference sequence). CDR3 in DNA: TGTGCCAGCAGCTCCTCGGCCGGGGAGCTGTTTTTT. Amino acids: CASSSSAGELFF. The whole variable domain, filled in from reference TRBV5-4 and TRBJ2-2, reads ETGVTQSPTHLIKTRGQQVTLRCSSQSGHNTVSWYQQALGQGPQFIFQYYREEENGRGNFPPRFSGLQFPNYSSELNVNALELDDSALYLCASSSSAGELFFGEGSRLTVL.

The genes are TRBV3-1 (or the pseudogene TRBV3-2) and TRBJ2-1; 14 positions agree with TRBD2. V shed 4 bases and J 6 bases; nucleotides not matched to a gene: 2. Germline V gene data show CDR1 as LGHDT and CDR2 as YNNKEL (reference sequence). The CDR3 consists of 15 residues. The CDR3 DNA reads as TGTGCCAGCAGCCGGGGACTAGCGGGAGTCAATGAGCAGTTCTTC. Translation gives CASSRGLAGVNEQFF.

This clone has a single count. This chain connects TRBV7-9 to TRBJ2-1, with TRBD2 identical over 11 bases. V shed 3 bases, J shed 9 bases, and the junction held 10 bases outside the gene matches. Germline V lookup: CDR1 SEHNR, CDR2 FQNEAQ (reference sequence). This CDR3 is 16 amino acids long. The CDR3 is CASSFKASGRTGEQFF. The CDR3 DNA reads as TGTGCCAGCAGCTTTAAGGCTAGCGGGAGGACCGGTGAGCAGTTCTTC.

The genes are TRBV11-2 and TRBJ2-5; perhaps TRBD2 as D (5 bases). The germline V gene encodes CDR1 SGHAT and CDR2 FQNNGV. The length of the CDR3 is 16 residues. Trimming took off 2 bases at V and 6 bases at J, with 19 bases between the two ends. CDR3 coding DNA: TGTGCCAGCAGCTTATCTGGGAGTGGACCGGTCAAGACCCAGTACTTC. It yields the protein CASSLSGSGPVKTQYF.

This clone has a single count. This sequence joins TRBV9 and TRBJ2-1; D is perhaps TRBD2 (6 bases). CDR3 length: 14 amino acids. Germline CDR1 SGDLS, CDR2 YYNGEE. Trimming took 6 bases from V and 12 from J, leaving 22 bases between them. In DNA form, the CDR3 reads TGTGCCAGCAATTCAGGCGGGGCCCATTGGGGGCAGTTCTTC. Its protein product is CASNSGGAHWGQFF.

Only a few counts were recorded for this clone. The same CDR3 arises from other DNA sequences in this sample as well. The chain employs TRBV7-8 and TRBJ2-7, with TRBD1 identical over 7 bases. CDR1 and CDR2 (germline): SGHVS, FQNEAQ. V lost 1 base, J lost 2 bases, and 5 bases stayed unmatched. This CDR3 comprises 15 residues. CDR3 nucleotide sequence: TGTGCCAGCAGCTTAGTACAGGGGCCAACCTACGAGCAGTACTTC. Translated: CASSLVQGPTYEQYF.

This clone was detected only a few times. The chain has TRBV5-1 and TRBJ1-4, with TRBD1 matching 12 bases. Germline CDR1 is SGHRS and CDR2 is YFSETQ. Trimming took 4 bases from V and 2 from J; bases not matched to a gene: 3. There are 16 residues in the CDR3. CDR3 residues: CASSVGQGATNEKLFF. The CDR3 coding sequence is TGCGCCAGCAGCGTGGGACAGGGGGCGACTAATGAAAAACTGTTTTTT.

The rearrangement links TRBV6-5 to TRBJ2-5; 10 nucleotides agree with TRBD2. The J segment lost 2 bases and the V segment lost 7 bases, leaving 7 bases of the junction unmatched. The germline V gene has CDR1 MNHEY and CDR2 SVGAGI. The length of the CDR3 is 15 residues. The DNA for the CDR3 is TGTGCCAGCACCGAACTAGCGGGAACACAAGAGACCCAGTACTTC. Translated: CASTELAGTQETQYF.

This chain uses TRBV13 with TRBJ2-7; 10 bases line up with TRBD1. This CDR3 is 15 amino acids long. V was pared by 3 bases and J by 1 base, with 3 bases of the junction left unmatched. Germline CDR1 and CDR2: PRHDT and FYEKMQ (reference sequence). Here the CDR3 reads CASSFRGQGSYEQYF. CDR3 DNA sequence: TGTGCCAGCAGCTTCCGGGGACAGGGGTCCTACGAGCAGTACTTC.

DNA of the CDR3: TGTGCCAGCAGCTTAGAAGCCCTCCAAGAGACCCAGTACTTC. This encodes CASSLEALQETQYF. The V call is TRBV7-9, the J call TRBJ2-5; D gene ambiguous. The CDR3 has 14 residues. Germline assignment: CDR1 SEHNR and CDR2 FQNEAQ (reference sequence). Trimming left V 1 base short and J 1 base short, with 7 bases between.

CDR3 sequence (DNA): TGTGCCAGCAGCCAAACCCGGACTAGCGGGAGACCCGGGGAGCTGTTTTTT. Translation: CASSQTRTSGRPGELFF. The gene calls are TRBV5-5 and TRBJ2-2; 13 bases are shared with TRBD2. Germline CDR1 and CDR2: SGHKS and YYEKEE (reference sequence). The CDR3 length is 17 residues. J was trimmed by 6 bases and V by 4 bases; bases with no gene match: 9.

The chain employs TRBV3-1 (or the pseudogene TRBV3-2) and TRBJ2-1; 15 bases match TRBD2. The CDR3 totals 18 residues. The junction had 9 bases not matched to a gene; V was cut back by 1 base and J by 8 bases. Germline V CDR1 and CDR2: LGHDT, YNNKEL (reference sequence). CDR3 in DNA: TGTGCCAGCAGCCAAGCCCCTGTGGGGACTAGCGGGAGGTATGAGCAGTTCTTC. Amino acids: CASSQAPVGTSGRYEQFF.

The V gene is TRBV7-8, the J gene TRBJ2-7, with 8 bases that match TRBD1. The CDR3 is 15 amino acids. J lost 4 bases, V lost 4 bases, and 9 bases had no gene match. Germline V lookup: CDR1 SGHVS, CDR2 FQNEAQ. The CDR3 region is CASSSTGAVLYEQYF. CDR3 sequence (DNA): TGTGCCAGCAGCTCGACAGGGGCTGTGTTGTACGAGCAGTACTTC.